This T cell receptor beta chain was identified during a study of blood T cells in healthy people across ages. Overall study context: Template switching captured about one barcoded beta molecule per two T cells. Study findings and constraints: In the absence of known donor CMV status, changes in expanded clonotypes were possibly confounded. It was not possible, with unsorted PBMCs, to conclusively compare naive and antigen-experienced cells.

With a J-beta primer mix and a sample-barcoded 5' primer, a second PCR ran about 7 to 11 cycles. Every single cDNA molecule received a tag from a template-switch adaptor with 12 random nucleotides. One entry per CDR3 protein results from TCRdb running MiXCR on the 5' RACE reads. The sample yields 1.5 million to 2 million distinct CDR3 sequences, about 39% seen once. Of note for this clonotype: Its antigen remains unknown.

Specimen: blood. The TCR originated in a human donor in good health.

The CDR3 region is CASSSRAQLGEQYF. The CDR3 DNA sequence: TGTGCCAGCAGCTCCAGAGCCCAGCTGGGCGAGCAGTACTTC. The V call is TRBV7-6, the J call TRBJ2-7; D ambiguous. V shed 4 bases and J shed 6 bases, with 16 bases lying between them. Germline lookup yields CDR1 SGHVS and CDR2 FNYEAQ. This CDR3 is 14 amino acids long.